Described below is a single T cell receptor (beta chain) sequence and its context. The record originates from a study of blood T cell repertoires in COVID-19. The CDR3 covers 14 residues. Germline lookup yields CDR1 LNHDA and CDR2 SQIVND (reference sequence). The ends were cut back, 5 bases at V and 1 base at J, with 9 bases in the middle. The method was immunoSEQ multiplex PCR; TCRdb's version includes in-frame clones alone and lacks a portion of them. The sample yields some 320,000 clones, under 90% seen once. The sequencing input was PBMCs or T cells enriched from blood (not recorded which). The chain uses TRBV19 and TRBJ1-5; D is unresolved. This clonotype was sampled from a man aged 55 to 69 who had recovered from COVID-19. As DNA, the CDR3 is TGTGCCAGTAGTCGTCGGAGCAGCAATCAGCCCCAGCATTTT. Amino acids: CASSRRSSNQPQHF.